Listed here are 29 T cell receptor beta chains from one sample, sequenced in a study of OX40 agonist ivuxolimab in advanced cancers. This table comes from immunoSEQ multiplex PCR, and its TCRdb copy is limited to in-frame clones, with some not included. The sample carries around 25,000 clones, about 85% recorded once. This sample comprised CD4+ or CD8+ T cells sorted from blood, obtained in a trial of the OX40 agonist ivuxolimab. The source of these receptors is an adult with an advanced solid tumor such as melanoma, head and neck, liver or kidney cancer.

This clone occurred a few times. The chain employs TRBV19 and TRBJ1-1; D is uncertain. Looked up from germline, CDR1 is LNHDA and CDR2 is SQIVND (reference sequence). Trimming left V 5 bases short and J 4 bases short, with 5 bases between. The CDR3 totals 11 residues. CDR3 sequence reads: CASSWATEAFF. Here the CDR3 DNA reads TGTGCCAGTAGTTGGGCCACTGAAGCTTTCTTT. Full variable domain (rest looked up from reference TRBV19 and TRBJ1-1): DGGITQSPKYLFRKEGQNVTLSCEQNLNHDAMYWYRQDPGQGLRLIYYSQIVNDFQKGDIAEGYSVSREKKESFPLTVTSAQKNPTAFYLCASSWATEAFFGQGTRLTVV.

The chain links TRBV28 to TRBJ2-2; the D gene is possibly TRBD2 (6 bases). CDR1 is MDHEN and CDR2 is SYDVKM in the germline V gene. The CDR3 extends over 15 amino acids. V gave up 2 bases and J gave up 5 bases, with 12 bases separating them. The CDR3, as DNA: TGTGCCAGCAGTTTAGGCCCCGGAGGGACCGGGGAGCTGTTTTTT. Residues: CASSLGPGGTGELFF.

The V gene is TRBV5-1, the J gene TRBJ2-5; 8 bases align to TRBD1. The V gene end was trimmed by 4 bases and the J gene end by 6 bases; junction bases not matched to a gene: 8. CDR1 and CDR2 from the germline V gene are SGHRS and YFSETQ. The CDR3 is made up of 14 amino acids. CDR3 nucleotides: TGCGCCAGCAGCGTGGGACAGGTTGGGAAGACCCAGTACTTC. It codes for CASSVGQVGKTQYF.

V is TRBV29-1 and J is TRBJ2-7; D is uncertain. The CDR3 runs 12 residues. From germline, CDR1 is SQVTM and CDR2 ANQGSEA. V was cut by 0 bases and J by 4 bases, with 7 bases left in between. CDR3 sequence reads: CSVEDLAYEQYF. The CDR3 coding sequence is TGCAGCGTTGAAGATCTCGCTTACGAGCAGTACTTC.

The chain recombines TRBV10-3 with TRBJ2-5, with 10 bases lining up with TRBD1. The CDR3 runs 15 residues. CDR1 is ENHRY, CDR2 SYGVKD, per germline. J lost 5 bases, V lost 3 bases, and 6 bases had no gene match. The CDR3 nucleotides read TGTGCCATCAGTGACCCGACAGGGGGCAAGGAGACCCAGTACTTC. This encodes CAISDPTGGKETQYF.

The J gene is TRBJ2-7, the V gene TRBV10-3; no reliable D call. The CDR3 has 12 amino acids. V was cut by 6 bases and J by 5 bases, with 11 bases left in between. CDR1 and CDR2 (germline): ENHRY, SYGVKD. The CDR3 here is CAISQARNEQYF. CDR3 in DNA: TGTGCCATCAGCCAGGCCCGTAACGAGCAGTACTTC.

The chain couples TRBV5-1 to TRBJ2-3; no clear D. CDR3 length equals 14 residues. V was cut by 2 bases and J by 7 bases, with 14 bases left in between. Germline CDR1 is SGHRS and CDR2 is YFSETQ. The CDR3 here is CASSFGREFNTQYF. In DNA, the CDR3 is TGCGCCAGCAGCTTCGGCAGAGAGTTCAATACGCAGTATTTT.

CDR3 nucleotides: TGCGCCAGCAGTGCGGGTAATCAGCCCCAGCATTTT. It yields the protein CASSAGNQPQHF. The rearrangement links TRBV10-2 to TRBJ1-5; D ambiguous. Germline CDR1 reads WSHSY; CDR2 reads SAAADI. V was trimmed by 4 bases and J by 4 bases, leaving 5 bases between them. The CDR3 extends over 12 amino acids.

This clone was seen a single time. The chain employs TRBV7-8 and TRBJ2-5; D possibly corresponds to TRBD2 (7 bases). The CDR3 runs 16 residues. In germline, CDR1 is SGHVS, CDR2 FQNEAQ. V lost 6 bases, J lost 3 bases, and 20 bases lay in between. The CDR3 region has the DNA TGTGCCAGCAGGGAGGGGTCCGGCGGGGGCGAAGAGACCCAGTACTTC. Residues: CASREGSGGGEETQYF.

The rearrangement joins TRBV7-2 to TRBJ2-3, with a tentative D call TRBD2 (6 bases). V lost 10 bases and J lost 4, with 21 bases in between. CDR3 length: 15 amino acids. Germline loops: CDR1 SGHTA, CDR2 FQGNSA. CDR3: CATYEMTRVADTQYF. CDR3 sequence (DNA): TGTGCCACCTACGAGATGACTAGAGTTGCAGATACGCAGTATTTT.

Only one count was recorded for this clone. The rearrangement links TRBV2 to TRBJ2-1; D is uncertain. Germline lookup yields CDR1 SNHLY and CDR2 FYNNEI. The CDR3 loop spans 11 amino acids. Trimming stripped 7 bases from V and 8 bases from J, with 9 bases between. CDR3 region: CASTGWDEQFF. DNA of the CDR3: TGTGCCAGCACTGGGTGGGATGAGCAGTTCTTC.

The J gene is TRBJ2-5, the V gene TRBV5-4, with D possibly called TRBD1 or TRBD2 (5 bases each). Trimming cost V 1 base and J 4 bases, with 17 bases left between them. Germline CDR1 SGHNT, CDR2 YYREEE (reference sequence). This CDR3 has 16 residues. Here the CDR3 reads CASSLSGTGPRETQYF. The CDR3 coding sequence is TGTGCCAGCAGCTTGTCGGGGACCGGCCCAAGAGAGACCCAGTACTTC.

This chain's CDR3 is CASSYSVSYEQYF. The CDR3 DNA is TGTGCCAGCAGTTACTCGGTGTCCTACGAGCAGTACTTC. This rearrangement joins TRBV6-5 to TRBJ2-7; D call uncertain. CDR3 length: 13 amino acids. Trimming cost V 0 bases and J 1 base, with 4 bases left between them. Per the germline V gene, CDR1 is MNHEY and CDR2 is SVGAGI.

This chain uses TRBV6-5 with TRBJ1-2, with a possible D match to TRBD1 (6 bases). Germline V lookup: CDR1 MNHEY, CDR2 SVGAGI. V lost 5 bases and J lost 0, with 13 bases in between. CDR3 length equals 15 residues. In DNA, the CDR3 is TGTGCCAGCAGTACGCGACAGGCGACTAACTATGGCTACACCTTC. This encodes CASSTRQATNYGYTF.

This rearrangement joins TRBV29-1 to TRBJ2-7; 9 nucleotides align to TRBD1. The CDR3 length is 13 residues. Germline CDR1 reads SQVTM; CDR2 reads ANQGSEA. The J segment lost 7 bases and the V segment lost 7 bases, leaving 11 bases of the junction unmatched. The DNA of the CDR3 is TGCAGCGGAAAACGACAGGGGGAGGGGGAGCAGTACTTC. Translating gives CSGKRQGEGEQYF.

The V call is TRBV5-4, the J call TRBJ1-2, with a tentative D call TRBD1 (6 bases). V was clipped by 4 bases and J by 6 bases, with 13 bases between them. This CDR3 has 13 amino acids. Germline V CDR1 and CDR2: SGHNT, YYREEE (reference sequence). The CDR3 here is CASSQRGGDGYTF. The CDR3 DNA reads TGTGCCAGCAGCCAAAGGGGGGGTGATGGCTACACCTTC.

The chain combines TRBV4-3 with TRBJ2-6; D may be TRBD2 (5 bases). V was trimmed by 5 bases and J by 0 bases, leaving 14 bases between them. CDR1 and CDR2 from the germline V gene are LGHNA and YSLEER. The CDR3 covers 17 residues. The CDR3 protein is CASSSSDGNSGANVLTF. CDR3 coding DNA: TGCGCCAGCAGCTCGTCGGACGGGAACTCTGGGGCCAACGTCCTGACTTTC.

The J gene is TRBJ2-2, the V gene TRBV6-4, with 11 bases that match TRBD2. With 6 bases clipped from V and 4 bases from J, the junction kept 4 bases outside the gene matches. Germline assignment: CDR1 MRHNA and CDR2 SNTAGT. The CDR3 is made up of 15 amino acids. The CDR3 sequence: CASRPLAGGTGELFF. CDR3 DNA sequence: TGTGCCAGCAGGCCTCTAGCGGGAGGCACCGGGGAGCTGTTTTTT.

This chain connects TRBV9 to TRBJ1-4; D is uncertain. V was trimmed by 0 bases and J by 8 bases, leaving 11 bases between them. The germline V gene encodes CDR1 SGDLS and CDR2 YYNGEE. CDR3 length: 14 residues. CDR3: CASSVEPTREKLFF. CDR3 coding DNA: TGTGCCAGCAGCGTAGAACCTACCCGGGAAAAACTGTTTTTT.

The chain has TRBV9 and TRBJ2-4; unclear D gene. The germline CDR1 and CDR2 sequences are SGDLS and YYNGEE. The CDR3 loop spans 15 amino acids. V was shortened by 4 bases and J by 2 bases, with 13 bases between the two germline ends. The CDR3, as DNA: TGTGCCAGCAGCTCCCATGCAGGTTCCAAAAACATTCAGTACTTC. Its translation is CASSSHAGSKNIQYF.

The chain carries TRBV30 and TRBJ1-1; D not certain. This CDR3 has 11 amino acids. Per germline, CDR1 GTSNPN and CDR2 SVGIG (reference sequence). Trimming pared 0 bases from V and 6 bases from J, leaving 5 bases between. The CDR3 spells CAWSVRSEAFF. CDR3 nucleotide sequence: TGTGCCTGGAGTGTACGATCTGAAGCTTTCTTT.

CDR3 amino acids: CASKDPWLGSGGTDTQYF. DNA of the CDR3: TGTGCCAGTAAGGACCCCTGGTTGGGTAGCGGAGGCACAGATACGCAGTATTTT. The chain is built from TRBV19 and TRBJ2-3, with D possibly being TRBD2 (6 bases). The germline V and J ends were trimmed by 7 bases and 1 base, with 24 bases remaining between them. The CDR3 contains 18 residues. CDR1 LNHDA and CDR2 SQIVND come from the germline V gene (reference sequence).

This CDR3 reads CSGLREMNTEAFF. The CDR3 coding sequence is TGCAGCGGACTCAGAGAAATGAACACTGAAGCTTTCTTT. V and J are TRBV29-1 and TRBJ1-1; no definite D call. The CDR3 length is 13 residues. The V gene lost 7 bases and the J gene lost 0 bases, with 12 bases spanning the gap. CDR1 and CDR2 from the germline V gene are SQVTM and ANQGSEA.

The gene calls are TRBV5-1 and TRBJ1-4, with 9 bases that match TRBD1. The J segment lost 3 bases and the V segment lost 4 bases, leaving 10 bases of the junction unmatched. Germline V gene lookup returns CDR1 SGHRS and CDR2 YFSETQ. The CDR3 has 17 amino acids. The DNA for the CDR3 is TGCGCCAGCAGCCCCCTACAGGGGGCGTCGGCTAATGAAAAACTGTTTTTT. This translates into CASSPLQGASANEKLFF.

This sequence joins TRBV11-2 and TRBJ2-5; 14 bases agree with TRBD2. Trimming removed 5 bases from V and 2 bases from J; junction bases left unmatched: 10. This CDR3 is built from 18 residues. Germline assignment: CDR1 SGHAT and CDR2 FQNNGV. The CDR3, as DNA: TGTGCCAGCAGCCCACCCCCCGGGACTAGCGGGAGTCAAGAGACCCAGTACTTC. Its translation is CASSPPPGTSGSQETQYF.

The CDR3 DNA follows: TGTGTCTCCGGACAGAGCTCCTACGAGCAGTACTTC. Encoded protein: CVSGQSSYEQYF. The chain combines TRBV18 with TRBJ2-7, with D possibly being TRBD1 (6 bases). The germline V gene encodes CDR1 KGHSH and CDR2 LQKENI. The CDR3 length is 12 residues.

The J gene is TRBJ2-1, the V gene TRBV19; D unclear. Germline V gives CDR1 LNHDA, CDR2 SQIVND (reference sequence). This CDR3 spans 15 amino acids. The V end was cut by 0 bases, the J end by 8 bases, with 14 bases between. CDR3 sequence: CASSIDGWRVDEQFF. The CDR3 coding sequence is TGTGCCAGTAGTATAGATGGGTGGCGAGTCGATGAGCAGTTCTTC.

This clone was detected only a few times. The chain couples TRBV7-2 to TRBJ2-7; D uncertain. Trimming removed 6 bases at V and 2 bases at J, with 17 bases between. The germline CDR1 and CDR2 sequences are SGHTA and FQGNSA. The CDR3 totals 15 residues. The CDR3 protein is CASRAEGRSPYEQYF. The CDR3 nucleotides read TGTGCCAGCAGAGCCGAAGGGCGGAGCCCCTACGAGCAGTACTTC.

CDR3 in DNA: TGTGCCAGCAGCTTAGTCCCAGATACGCAGTATTTT. This encodes CASSLVPDTQYF. The chain is built from TRBV7-9 and TRBJ2-3; D unresolved. The V gene's germline CDR1 is SEHNR and CDR2 FQNEAQ (reference sequence). The CDR3 is 12 residues long. The V end was cut by 1 base, the J end by 4 bases, with 3 bases between. The variable domain in full, completed from reference TRBV7-9 and TRBJ2-3, reads DTGVSQNPRHKITKRGQNVTFRCDPISEHNRLYWYRQTLGQGPEFLTYFQNEAQLEKSRLLSDRFSAERPKGSFSTLEIQRTEQGDSAMYLCASSLVPDTQYFGPGTRLTVL.